Below, 21 T cell receptor beta chains from the same sample are listed, as sequenced in a study of regulatory dendritic cells for organ transplantation. Antigens of these TCRs are unknown. Allogeneic regulatory or mature dendritic cells were co-cultured for less than 6 days with CFSE-labeled sorted T cells at 1:10. Some clones are missing from TCRdb's copy, which holds only in-frame ones; the method was immunoSEQ multiplex PCR. In the table there are about 11,000 clones, about 75% of which are singletons. The sample consisted of memory CD4+ T cells from blood cultured with regulatory dendritic cells. The subset was: CD45RO+ memory T cells. These TCRs come from a human donor in good health.

This chain links TRBV11-2 with TRBJ2-1, with 10 nucleotides matching TRBD1. Per germline, CDR1 SGHAT and CDR2 FQNNGV. Losses at the gene ends were 5 bases for V and 6 bases for J; bases not matched to a gene: 7. This CDR3 region has 15 residues. DNA for the CDR3: TGTGCCAGCAGCCAGCAGGGGACAGGGGTCAATGAGCAGTTCTTC. Encoded protein: CASSQQGTGVNEQFF.

The chain combines TRBV10-3 with TRBJ1-6; weak D call: TRBD1 (6 bases). This CDR3 contains 12 residues. Between the trimmed V and J ends, which lost 6 bases and 10 bases, there was a span of 10 bases. Germline V gene data show CDR1 as ENHRY and CDR2 as SYGVKD. CDR3 sequence: CAISAGESPLHF. The CDR3 DNA is TGTGCCATCAGCGCAGGGGAATCACCCCTCCACTTT.

V is TRBV2 and J is TRBJ1-2, with D uncertain. V was clipped by 2 bases and J by 6 bases, with 7 bases between them. This CDR3 contains 12 residues. CDR1 SNHLY and CDR2 FYNNEI come from the germline V gene. CDR3 residues: CASSETVNGYTF. In nucleotides, the CDR3 is TGTGCCAGCAGTGAAACGGTAAATGGCTACACCTTC.

This clone turned up a few times. The rearrangement uses TRBV6-4 and TRBJ1-5; D not resolved. The V gene's germline CDR1 is MRHNA and CDR2 SNTAGT. Trimming shortened V by 2 bases and J by 2 bases, and 7 bases separated the two germline ends. The CDR3 is 14 residues long. The CDR3, as DNA: TGTGCCAGCAGTGACCGGGAAGGCAATCAGCCCCAGCATTTT. As protein: CASSDREGNQPQHF.

The genes are TRBV19 and TRBJ2-3, with 7 bases lining up with TRBD2. CDR1 is LNHDA, CDR2 SQIVND, per germline (reference sequence). Trimming cost V 6 bases and J 1 base; bases outside gene matches: 13. The CDR3 loop spans 17 amino acids. CDR3 amino acids: CASRPHLGGDRTDTQYF. Written as DNA, the CDR3 is TGTGCCAGTAGGCCCCACCTGGGGGGGGACCGCACAGATACGCAGTATTTT.

The rearrangement uses TRBV12-5 and TRBJ1-2, with 10 bases aligning to TRBD1. The trim removed 5 bases at V and 6 bases at J, leaving 18 bases unmatched. CDR3 length: 18 amino acids. Germline CDR1 reads LGHNT; CDR2 reads FRNRAP. CDR3 residues: CASGRLDLWTGGIHGYTF. The CDR3 bases are TGTGCTAGTGGTCGCCTGGATCTTTGGACAGGGGGAATCCATGGCTACACCTTC.

This clone was recorded once. The chain recombines TRBV6-5 with TRBJ2-7; 9 nucleotides line up with TRBD1. Per the germline V gene, CDR1 is MNHEY and CDR2 is SVGAGI. V was clipped by 5 bases and J by 5 bases; unmatched bases: 7. This CDR3 comprises 14 residues. The CDR3 sequence is CASSRDRAKDEQYF. The CDR3 bases are TGTGCCAGCAGTCGGGACAGGGCCAAAGACGAGCAGTACTTC.

The chain has TRBV9 and TRBJ2-1, with TRBD2 identical over 10 bases. CDR1 is SGDLS and CDR2 is YYNGEE in the germline V gene. Trimming cost V 4 bases and J 0 bases; bases outside gene matches: 4. This CDR3 comprises 16 residues. The DNA of the CDR3 is TGTGCCAGCAGCCTAGCGGGGGACCTCTCCTACAATGAGCAGTTCTTC. This encodes CASSLAGDLSYNEQFF. The complete variable domain, with remaining parts taken from reference TRBV9 and TRBJ2-1, reads DSGVTQTPKHLITATGQRVTLRCSPRSGDLSVYWYQQSLDQGLQFLIQYYNGEERAKGNILERFSAQQFPDLHSELNLSSLELGDSALYFCASSLAGDLSYNEQFFGPGTRLTVL.

The chain has TRBV19 and TRBJ1-5; TRBD1 agrees at 7 bases. The germline V gene encodes CDR1 LNHDA and CDR2 SQIVND (reference sequence). The CDR3 consists of 15 residues. V lost 9 bases to trimming and J lost 0 bases; unmatched junction nucleotides: 8. CDR3 sequence: CASRPGQVSNQPQHF. CDR3 sequence (DNA): TGTGCCAGCCGACCCGGACAGGTTAGCAATCAGCCCCAGCATTTT.

This clone was seen more than once but under ten times. The rearrangement joins TRBV5-1 to TRBJ2-3; 13 nucleotides match TRBD2. V was pared by 4 bases and J by 1 base, with 3 bases of the junction left unmatched. The CDR3 is 16 amino acids. Germline loops: CDR1 SGHRS, CDR2 YFSETQ. In DNA, the CDR3 is TGCGCCAGCAGCCTTGGGACTAGCGGGGGCACAGATACGCAGTATTTT. Protein sequence: CASSLGTSGGTDTQYF.

The rearrangement joins TRBV2 to TRBJ2-5; possibly TRBD2 for D (8 bases). V was pared by 2 bases and J by 5 bases, with 36 bases between. The CDR3 contains 22 residues. Germline values: CDR1 SNHLY, CDR2 FYNNEI. The chain's CDR3 is CASSEWSSIGGGTTGTKETQYF. CDR3 nucleotide sequence: TGTGCCAGCAGTGAATGGTCCTCCATCGGGGGGGGGACGACAGGGACCAAGGAGACCCAGTACTTC. The whole variable domain, filled in from reference TRBV2 and TRBJ2-5, reads EPEVTQTPSHQVTQMGQEVILRCVPISNHLYFYWYRQILGQKVEFLVSFYNNEISEKSEIFDDQFSVERPDGSNFTLKIRSTKLEDSAMYFCASSEWSSIGGGTTGTKETQYFGPGTRLLVL.

The V call is TRBV6-5, the J call TRBJ1-3; a possible D gene is TRBD1 (5 bases). This CDR3 contains 14 residues. The germline V and J ends were trimmed by 2 bases and 4 bases, with 9 bases remaining between them. Germline loops: CDR1 MNHEY, CDR2 SVGAGI. CDR3 sequence reads: CASSYGQGGNTIYF. The CDR3 region has the DNA TGTGCCAGCAGTTACGGCCAGGGCGGAAACACCATATATTTT.

J is TRBJ1-3 and V is TRBV29-1; the match to TRBD1 covers 7 bases. This CDR3 region has 15 residues. Germline lookup yields CDR1 SQVTM and CDR2 ANQGSEA. The ends lost 7 bases at V and 0 bases at J; junction bases unmatched: 9. CDR3 nucleotides: TGCAGCGCCTCCGGGACAGCCTCCTCTGGAAACACCATATATTTT. It encodes CSASGTASSGNTIYF.

The chain joins TRBV5-1 to TRBJ2-5; 11 nucleotides align to TRBD2. Per the germline V gene, CDR1 is SGHRS and CDR2 is YFSETQ. After removal of 7 bases from V and 4 bases from J, the junction contained 6 bases not matched to a gene. CDR3 length: 14 amino acids. The CDR3 nucleotides are TGCGCCAGCCAACTAGCGGGGGATGGAGAGACCCAGTACTTC. Its translation: CASQLAGDGETQYF.

The chain couples TRBV18 to TRBJ1-1; 8 bases are shared with TRBD1. CDR1 and CDR2 from the germline V gene are KGHSH and LQKENI. Losses at the gene ends were 8 bases for V and 2 bases for J; bases not matched to a gene: 4. The CDR3 totals 13 residues. CDR3 in DNA: TGTGCCAGCACAGGGGGATTAAACACTGAAGCTTTCTTT. Its protein is CASTGGLNTEAFF.

The rearrangement uses TRBV12-5 and TRBJ1-5, with 7 bases identical to TRBD1. Germline lookup yields CDR1 LGHNT and CDR2 FRNRAP. The CDR3 is 15 amino acids. With 6 bases clipped from V and 2 bases from J, the junction kept 7 bases outside the gene matches. DNA of the CDR3: TGTGCTAGTGGGGTGACAGGGTTAGGCAATCAGCCCCAGCATTTT. Translation gives CASGVTGLGNQPQHF.

V gene TRBV5-4 combines with J gene TRBJ2-5; 10 bases map to TRBD2. Unmatched junction bases numbered 4, after V lost 4 bases and J lost 1 base. Germline CDR1 SGHNT, CDR2 YYREEE (reference sequence). This CDR3 has 15 amino acids. CDR3 region: CASSVAGGGQETQYF. CDR3 nucleotide sequence: TGTGCCAGCAGCGTAGCGGGGGGAGGCCAAGAGACCCAGTACTTC.

The rearrangement joins TRBV5-5 to TRBJ2-7, with 10 bases lining up with TRBD1. Germline assignment: CDR1 SGHKS and CDR2 YYEKEE (reference sequence). The V segment lost 4 bases and the J segment 0 bases; nucleotides outside the gene matches: 16. The CDR3 runs to 19 residues. The CDR3 coding sequence is TGTGCCAGCAGCCTGGGGCGGGGCCAGGGACAGGGGAGCTCCTACGAGCAGTACTTC. It translates to CASSLGRGQGQGSSYEQYF.

The rearrangement joins TRBV11-2 to TRBJ2-4; 11 positions match TRBD1. The CDR3 runs to 17 residues. Per the germline V gene, CDR1 is SGHAT and CDR2 is FQNNGV. Trimming removed 5 bases from V and 0 bases from J; junction bases left unmatched: 6. The CDR3 sequence: CASSSRTGGIAKNIQYF. The CDR3 nucleotides are TGTGCCAGCAGCAGCCGGACAGGGGGCATAGCCAAAAACATTCAGTACTTC. Full variable domain (missing parts from reference TRBV11-2 and TRBJ2-4): EAGVAQSPRYKIIEKRQSVAFWCNPISGHATLYWYQQILGQGPKLLIQFQNNGVVDDSQLPKDRFSAERLKGVDSTLKIQPAKLEDSAVYLCASSSRTGGIAKNIQYFGAGTRLSVL.

The V gene is TRBV7-2, the J gene TRBJ2-5, with TRBD2 as a possible D gene (5 bases). CDR1 is SGHTA, CDR2 FQGNSA, per germline. The CDR3 runs to 13 residues. Trimming left V 6 bases short and J 3 bases short, with 11 bases between. CDR3 nucleotides: TGTGCCAGCAGTTACGGGAAAGAAGAGACCCAGTACTTC. Translating it yields CASSYGKEETQYF.

The V call is TRBV5-1, the J call TRBJ2-1, with 11 bases matching TRBD1. The J segment lost 4 bases and the V segment lost 7 bases, leaving 7 bases of the junction unmatched. The CDR3 has 15 residues. CDR1 and CDR2 from the germline V gene are SGHRS and YFSETQ. The CDR3 sequence: CASRSGTGGYNEQFF. The CDR3 nucleotides read TGCGCCAGCCGTTCCGGGACAGGGGGATACAATGAGCAGTTCTTC.